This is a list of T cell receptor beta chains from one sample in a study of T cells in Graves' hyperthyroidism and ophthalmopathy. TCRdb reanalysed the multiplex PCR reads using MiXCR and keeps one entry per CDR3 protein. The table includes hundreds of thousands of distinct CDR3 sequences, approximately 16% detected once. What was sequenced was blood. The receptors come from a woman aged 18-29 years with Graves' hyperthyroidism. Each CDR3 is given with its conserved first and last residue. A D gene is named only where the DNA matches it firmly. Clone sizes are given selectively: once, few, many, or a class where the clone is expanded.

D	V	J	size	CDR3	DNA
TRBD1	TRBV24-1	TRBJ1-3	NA	CATSDPGTGDGNTIYF	TGTGCCACCAGTGACCCCGGGACAGGGGATGGAAACACCATATATTTT
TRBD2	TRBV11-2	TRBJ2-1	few	CASSLGVAGVNEQFF	TGTGCCAGCAGCTTAGGGGTAGCGGGAGTCAATGAGCAGTTCTTC
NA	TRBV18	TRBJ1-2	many	CASSPDSSYGYTF	TGTGCCAGCTCACCGGACAGCTCCTATGGCTACACCTTC
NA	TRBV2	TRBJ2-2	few	CASTAEVNTGELFF	TGTGCCAGCACGGCGGAAGTGAACACCGGGGAGCTGTTTTTT
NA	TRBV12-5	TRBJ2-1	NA	CASGLVISYNEQFF	TGTGCTAGTGGTTTGGTCATCTCCTACAATGAGCAGTTCTTC
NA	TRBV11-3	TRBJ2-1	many	CASSLVLADEQFF	TGTGCCAGCAGCTTAGTTTTAGCGGATGAGCAGTTCTTC
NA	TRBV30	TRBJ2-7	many	CAWSVPTIEVQYF	TGTGCCTGGAGTGTACCGACTATTGAGGTGCAGTACTTC
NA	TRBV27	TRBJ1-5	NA	CASSFQDGTSNQPQHF	TGTGCCAGCAGTTTTCAAGATGGAACTAGCAATCAGCCCCAGCATTTT
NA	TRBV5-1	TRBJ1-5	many	CASSLSTDQPQHF	TGCGCCAGCAGCTTAAGCACAGATCAGCCCCAGCATTTT
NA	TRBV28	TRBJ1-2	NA	CASSSPGGVGYTF	TGTGCCAGCAGCTCCCCGGGCGGGGTTGGCTACACCTTC
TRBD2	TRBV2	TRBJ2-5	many	CAREGSGGQETQYF	TGTGCCAGGGAGGGTAGCGGGGGACAAGAGACCCAGTACTTC
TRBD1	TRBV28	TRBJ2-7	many	CASSVTGGLSYEQYF	TGTGCCAGCAGTGTGACAGGGGGCCTTTCCTACGAGCAGTACTTC
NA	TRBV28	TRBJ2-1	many	CASSLGQGINEQFF	TGTGCCAGCAGTTTAGGTCAGGGGATCAATGAGCAGTTCTTC
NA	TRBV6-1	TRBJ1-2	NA	CASSVSSTNYGYTF	TGTGCCAGCAGTGTTTCCAGCACTAACTATGGCTACACCTTC
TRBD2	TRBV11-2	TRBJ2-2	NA	CASSYTSGNLGGELFF	TGTGCCAGCAGCTATACTAGCGGGAATCTGGGCGGGGAGCTGTTTTTT
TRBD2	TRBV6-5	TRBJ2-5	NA	CASSYSAGGPETQYF	TGTGCCAGCAGTTACTCAGCGGGGGGGCCAGAGACCCAGTACTTC
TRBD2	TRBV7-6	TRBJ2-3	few	CASSLGLAGGADTQYF	TGTGCCAGCAGCTTAGGGCTAGCGGGAGGAGCAGATACGCAGTATTTT
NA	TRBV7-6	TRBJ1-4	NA	CASSPWTRNNEKLFF	TGTGCCAGCAGCCCGTGGACAAGGAATAATGAAAAACTGTTTTTT
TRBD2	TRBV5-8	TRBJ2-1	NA	CASSLWGTSGGVSYNEQFF	TGTGCCAGCAGCTTATGGGGGACTAGCGGGGGTGTCTCCTACAATGAGCAGTTCTTC
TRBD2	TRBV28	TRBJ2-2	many	CASGETLAGRNGELFF	TGTGCCAGCGGGGAGACCCTAGCGGGCCGGAACGGGGAGCTGTTTTTT
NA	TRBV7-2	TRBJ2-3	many	CASSLVQGSLTDTQYF	TGTGCCAGCAGCTTAGTCCAGGGTAGTCTCACAGATACGCAGTATTTT
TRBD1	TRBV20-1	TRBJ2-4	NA	CSARRPGDRGGKNIQYF	TGCAGTGCTAGACGCCCAGGGGACAGGGGTGGCAAAAACATTCAGTACTTC
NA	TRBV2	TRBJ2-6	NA	CASRGPSRSGANVLTF	TGTGCCAGCAGGGGACCGTCTCGGTCTGGGGCCAACGTCCTGACTTTC
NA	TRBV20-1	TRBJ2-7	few	CSARRQGSRYEQYF	TGCAGTGCTAGGAGGCAGGGGTCTCGCTACGAGCAGTACTTC
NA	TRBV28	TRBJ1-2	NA	CASWDGVNYGYTF	TGTGCCAGTTGGGACGGCGTTAACTATGGCTACACCTTC
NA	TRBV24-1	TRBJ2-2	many	CATSDLESQAGELFF	TGTGCCACCAGTGATTTGGAATCTCAGGCCGGGGAGCTGTTTTTT
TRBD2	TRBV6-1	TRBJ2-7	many	CASSEGTSRYEQYF	TGTGCCAGCAGTGAGGGGACTAGCCGATACGAGCAGTACTTC
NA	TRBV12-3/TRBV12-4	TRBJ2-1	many	CASSPKGEQFF	TGTGCCAGCAGTCCCAAGGGCGAGCAGTTCTTC
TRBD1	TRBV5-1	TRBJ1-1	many	CASSYGQGSETFF	TGCGCCAGCAGCTATGGACAGGGAAGTGAAACTTTCTTT
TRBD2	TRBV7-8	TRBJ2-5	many	CASSTVAGQETQYF	TGTGCCAGCAGCACCGTAGCGGGCCAAGAGACCCAGTACTTC
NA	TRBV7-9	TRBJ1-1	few	CASSVDKVKAFF	TGTGCCAGCAGCGTGGACAAAGTAAAGGCTTTCTTT
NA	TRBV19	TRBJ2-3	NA	CASSGPSSFGTDTQYF	TGTGCCAGTAGTGGTCCGTCCAGTTTCGGCACAGATACGCAGTATTTT
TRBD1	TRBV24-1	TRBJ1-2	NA	CATSDPGQGYGYTF	TGTGCCACCAGTGACCCCGGACAGGGTTATGGCTACACCTTC
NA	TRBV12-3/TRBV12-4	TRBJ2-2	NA	CASSFFLVTGELFF	TGTGCCAGCAGTTTTTTCCTTGTCACCGGGGAGCTGTTTTTT
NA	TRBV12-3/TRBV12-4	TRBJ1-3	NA	CAVWPGRDSGNTIYF	TGTGCCGTGTGGCCCGGCCGAGACTCTGGAAACACCATATATTTT
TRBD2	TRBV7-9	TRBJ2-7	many	CASSLASGGATYEQYF	TGTGCCAGCAGCTTGGCTAGCGGGGGGGCGACCTACGAGCAGTACTTC
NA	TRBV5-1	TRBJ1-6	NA	CASSLAGSSPLHF	TGCGCCAGCAGCTTGGCGGGGAGTTCACCCCTCCACTTT
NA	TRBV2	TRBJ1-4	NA	CTSAPGENEKLFF	TGTACCAGCGCGCCAGGCGAGAATGAAAAACTGTTTTTT
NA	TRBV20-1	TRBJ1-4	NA	CSARDVTVATNEKLFF	TGCAGTGCTAGAGATGTAACCGTTGCAACTAATGAAAAACTGTTTTTT
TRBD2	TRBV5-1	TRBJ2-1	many	CASSLELAGVYEQFF	TGCGCCAGCAGCTTGGAACTAGCGGGAGTATATGAGCAGTTCTTC
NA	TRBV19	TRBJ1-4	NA	CASSTQASGEKLFF	TGTGCCAGTAGTACACAGGCGTCTGGCGAAAAACTGTTTTTT
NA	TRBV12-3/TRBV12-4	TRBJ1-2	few	CASSLTRAPRTGYTF	TGTGCCAGCAGTCTAACCCGGGCCCCAAGGACGGGCTACACCTTC
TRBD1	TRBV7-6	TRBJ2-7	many	CASSPGTGETYEQYF	TGTGCCAGCAGCCCCGGGACAGGTGAAACCTACGAGCAGTACTTC
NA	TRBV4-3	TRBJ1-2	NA	CASSRLGSTFYGYTF	TGCGCCAGCAGCCGACTGGGCAGCACCTTCTATGGCTACACCTTC
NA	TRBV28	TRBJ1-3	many	CASRPGASGNTIYF	TGTGCCAGCAGACCCGGGGCGTCGGGGAACACCATATATTTT
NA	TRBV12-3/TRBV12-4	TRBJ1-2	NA	CASSPGTELYGYTF	TGTGCCAGCAGTCCCGGGACTGAACTCTATGGCTACACCTTC
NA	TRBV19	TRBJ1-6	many	CASRQGTGAADSPLHF	TGTGCCAGTCGCCAGGGGACCGGGGCAGCTGATTCACCCCTCCACTTT
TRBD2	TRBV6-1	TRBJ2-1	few	CASSGLAGHEQFF	TGTGCCAGCTCGGGACTAGCGGGTCATGAGCAGTTCTTC
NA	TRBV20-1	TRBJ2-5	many	CSAHAIRQETQYF	TGCAGTGCTCACGCAATTAGGCAAGAGACCCAGTACTTC
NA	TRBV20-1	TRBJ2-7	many	CSAQALQGPFYEQYF	TGCAGTGCCCAAGCTCTACAGGGACCATTCTACGAGCAGTACTTC
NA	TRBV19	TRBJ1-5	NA	CASSIVTDPSRYQPQHF	TGTGCCAGTAGTATAGTAACAGACCCCAGTCGTTATCAACCCCAGCATTTT
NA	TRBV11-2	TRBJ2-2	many	CASTQLGDTGELFF	TGTGCCAGCACCCAACTAGGAGACACCGGGGAGCTGTTTTTT
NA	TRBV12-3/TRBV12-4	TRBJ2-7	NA	CASSTKRRGSNEQYF	TGTGCCAGCAGTACTAAGAGACGGGGGAGCAACGAGCAGTACTTC
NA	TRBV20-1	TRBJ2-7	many	CSARYSGRGTYEQYF	TGCAGTGCTAGATATTCAGGGCGAGGGACCTACGAGCAGTACTTC
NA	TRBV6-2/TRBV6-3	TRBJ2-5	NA	CASSYPGEETQYF	TGTGCCAGCAGTTACCCAGGGGAAGAGACCCAGTACTTC